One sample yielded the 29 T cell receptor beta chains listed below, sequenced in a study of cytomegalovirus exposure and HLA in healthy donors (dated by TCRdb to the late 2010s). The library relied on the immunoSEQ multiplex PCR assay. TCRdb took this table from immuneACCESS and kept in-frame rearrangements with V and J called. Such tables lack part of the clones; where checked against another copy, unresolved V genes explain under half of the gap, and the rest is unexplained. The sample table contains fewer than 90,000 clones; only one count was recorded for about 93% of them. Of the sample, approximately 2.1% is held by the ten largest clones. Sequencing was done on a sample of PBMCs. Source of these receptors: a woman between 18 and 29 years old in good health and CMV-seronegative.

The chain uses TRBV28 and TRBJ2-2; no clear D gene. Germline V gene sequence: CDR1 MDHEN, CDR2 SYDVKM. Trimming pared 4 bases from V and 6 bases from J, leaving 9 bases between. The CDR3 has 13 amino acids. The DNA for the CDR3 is TGTGCCAGCAGTTATCCCCTCCCCGGGGAGCTGTTTTTT. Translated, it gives CASSYPLPGELFF. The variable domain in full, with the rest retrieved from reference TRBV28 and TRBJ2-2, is DVKVTQSSRYLVKRTGEKVFLECVQDMDHENMFWYRQDPGLGLRLIYFSYDVKMKEKGDIPEGYSVSREKKERFSLILESASTNQTSMYLCASSYPLPGELFFGEGSRLTVL.

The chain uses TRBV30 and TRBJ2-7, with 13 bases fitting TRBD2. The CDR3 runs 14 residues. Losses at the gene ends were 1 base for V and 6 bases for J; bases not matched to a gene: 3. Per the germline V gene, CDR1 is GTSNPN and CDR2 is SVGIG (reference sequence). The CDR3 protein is CAWSGRLAGGEQYF. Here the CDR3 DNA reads TGTGCCTGGAGTGGAAGACTAGCGGGGGGCGAGCAGTACTTC. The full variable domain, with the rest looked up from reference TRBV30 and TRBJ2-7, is SQTIHQWPATLVQPVGSPLSLECTVEGTSNPNLYWYRQAAGRGLQLLFYSVGIGQISSEVPQNLSASRPQDRQFILSSKKLLLSDSGFYLCAWSGRLAGGEQYFGPGTRLTVT.

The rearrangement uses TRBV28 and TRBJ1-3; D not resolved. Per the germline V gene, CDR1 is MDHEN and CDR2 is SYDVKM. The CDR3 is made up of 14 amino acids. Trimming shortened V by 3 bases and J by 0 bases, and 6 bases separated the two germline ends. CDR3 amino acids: CASSFEVSGNTIYF. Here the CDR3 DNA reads TGTGCCAGCAGTTTTGAGGTCTCTGGAAACACCATATATTTT.

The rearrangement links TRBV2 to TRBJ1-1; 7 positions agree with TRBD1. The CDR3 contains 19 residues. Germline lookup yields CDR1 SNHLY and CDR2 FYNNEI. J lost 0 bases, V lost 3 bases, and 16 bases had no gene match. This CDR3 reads CASSEGGQPSQYMNTEAFF. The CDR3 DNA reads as TGTGCCAGCAGTGAGGGGGGACAGCCGAGCCAATACATGAACACTGAAGCTTTCTTT.

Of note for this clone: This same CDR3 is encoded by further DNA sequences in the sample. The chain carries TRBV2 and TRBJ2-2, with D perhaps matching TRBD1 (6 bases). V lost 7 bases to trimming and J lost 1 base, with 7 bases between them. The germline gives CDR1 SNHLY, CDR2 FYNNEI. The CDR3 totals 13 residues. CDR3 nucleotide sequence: TGTGCCAGCACCAGGGGGAACACCGGGGAGCTGTTTTTT. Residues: CASTRGNTGELFF.

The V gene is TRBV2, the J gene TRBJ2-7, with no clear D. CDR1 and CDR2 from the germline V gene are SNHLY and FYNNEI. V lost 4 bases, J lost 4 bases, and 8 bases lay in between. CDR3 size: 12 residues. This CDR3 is CASSGQKYEQYF. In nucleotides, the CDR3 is TGTGCCAGCAGTGGCCAGAAATACGAGCAGTACTTC. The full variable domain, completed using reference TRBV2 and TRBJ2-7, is EPEVTQTPSHQVTQMGQEVILRCVPISNHLYFYWYRQILGQKVEFLVSFYNNEISEKSEIFDDQFSVERPDGSNFTLKIRSTKLEDSAMYFCASSGQKYEQYFGPGTRLTVT.

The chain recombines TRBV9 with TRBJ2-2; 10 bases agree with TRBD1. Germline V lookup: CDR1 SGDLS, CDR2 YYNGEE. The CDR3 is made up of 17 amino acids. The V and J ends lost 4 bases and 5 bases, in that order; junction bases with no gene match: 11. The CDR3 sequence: CASSPLGDRGYTGELFF. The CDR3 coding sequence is TGTGCCAGCAGCCCCCTGGGGGACAGGGGTTATACCGGGGAGCTGTTTTTT.

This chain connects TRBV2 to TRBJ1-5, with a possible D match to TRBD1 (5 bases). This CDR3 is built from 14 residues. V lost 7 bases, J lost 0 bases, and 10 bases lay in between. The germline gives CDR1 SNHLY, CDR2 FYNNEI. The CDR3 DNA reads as TGTGCCAGCACCAGACAGTATAGCAATCAGCCCCAGCATTTT. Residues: CASTRQYSNQPQHF.

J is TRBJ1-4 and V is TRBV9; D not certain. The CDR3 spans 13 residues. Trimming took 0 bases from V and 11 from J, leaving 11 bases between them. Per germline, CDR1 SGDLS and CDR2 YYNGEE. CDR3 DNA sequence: TGTGCCAGCAGCGTAGTCCTGGGAGGGAAACTGTTTTTT. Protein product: CASSVVLGGKLFF.

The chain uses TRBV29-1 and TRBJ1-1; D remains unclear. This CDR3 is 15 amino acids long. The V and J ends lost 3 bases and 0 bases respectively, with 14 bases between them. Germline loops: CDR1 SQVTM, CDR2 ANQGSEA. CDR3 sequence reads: CSVETPQVMNTEAFF. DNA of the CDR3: TGCAGCGTTGAGACCCCTCAGGTCATGAACACTGAAGCTTTCTTT.

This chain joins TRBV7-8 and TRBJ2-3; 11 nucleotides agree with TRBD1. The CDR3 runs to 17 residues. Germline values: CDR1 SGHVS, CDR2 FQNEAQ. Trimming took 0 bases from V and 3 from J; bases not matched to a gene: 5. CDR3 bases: TGTGCCAGCAGCTTAGCAGGGACAGGGGGTTCTACAGATACGCAGTATTTT. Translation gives CASSLAGTGGSTDTQYF. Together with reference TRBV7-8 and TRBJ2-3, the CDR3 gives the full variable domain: GAGVSQSPRYKVAKRGQDVALRCDPISGHVSLFWYQQALGQGPEFLTYFQNEAQLDKSGLPSDRFFAERPEGSVSTLKIQRTQQEDSAVYLCASSLAGTGGSTDTQYFGPGTRLTVL.

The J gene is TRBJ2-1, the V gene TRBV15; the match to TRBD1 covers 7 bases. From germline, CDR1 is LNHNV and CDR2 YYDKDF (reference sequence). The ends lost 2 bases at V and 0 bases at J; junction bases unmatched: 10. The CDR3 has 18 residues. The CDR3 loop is CATSRSNRGQSSYNEQFF. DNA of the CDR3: TGTGCCACCAGCAGATCAAACAGGGGCCAAAGCTCCTACAATGAGCAGTTCTTC.

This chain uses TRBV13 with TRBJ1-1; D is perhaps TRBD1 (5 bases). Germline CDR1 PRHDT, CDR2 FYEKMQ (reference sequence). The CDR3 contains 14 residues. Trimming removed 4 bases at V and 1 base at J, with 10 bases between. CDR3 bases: TGTGCCAGCAGCTCTGATACAGGGAACACTGAAGCTTTCTTT. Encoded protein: CASSSDTGNTEAFF.

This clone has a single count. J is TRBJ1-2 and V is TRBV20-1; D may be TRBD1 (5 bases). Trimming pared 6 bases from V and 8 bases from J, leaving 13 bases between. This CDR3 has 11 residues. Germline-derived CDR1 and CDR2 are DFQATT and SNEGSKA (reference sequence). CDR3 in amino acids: CSAIVPGGYTF. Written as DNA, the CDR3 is TGCAGTGCCATCGTTCCAGGGGGCTACACCTTC.

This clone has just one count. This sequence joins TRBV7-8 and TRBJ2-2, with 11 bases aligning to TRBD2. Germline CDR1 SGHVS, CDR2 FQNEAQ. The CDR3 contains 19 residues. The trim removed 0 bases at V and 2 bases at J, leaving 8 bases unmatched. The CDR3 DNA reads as TGTGCCAGCAGCTTAGCGTCTCGACTAGCGGGAACAAACACCGGGGAGCTGTTTTTT. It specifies CASSLASRLAGTNTGELFF. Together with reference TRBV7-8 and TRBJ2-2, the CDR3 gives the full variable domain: GAGVSQSPRYKVAKRGQDVALRCDPISGHVSLFWYQQALGQGPEFLTYFQNEAQLDKSGLPSDRFFAERPEGSVSTLKIQRTQQEDSAVYLCASSLASRLAGTNTGELFFGEGSRLTVL.

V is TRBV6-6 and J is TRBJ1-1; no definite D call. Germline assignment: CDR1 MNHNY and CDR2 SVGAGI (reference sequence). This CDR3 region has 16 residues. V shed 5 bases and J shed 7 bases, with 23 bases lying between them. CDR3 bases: TGTGCCAGCAGTAGTTACAATGAGGGTAGGGATAATGAAGCTTTCTTT. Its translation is CASSSYNEGRDNEAFF.

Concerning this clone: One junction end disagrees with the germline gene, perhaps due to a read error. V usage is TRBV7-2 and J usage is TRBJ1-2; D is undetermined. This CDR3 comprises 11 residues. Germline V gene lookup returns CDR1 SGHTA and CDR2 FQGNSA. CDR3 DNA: TGTGCCAGCAGCTTAATTGGCGGAGGGCGCTTC. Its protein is CASSLIGGGRF. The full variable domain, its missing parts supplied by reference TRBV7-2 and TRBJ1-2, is GAGVSQSPSNKVTEKGKDVELRCDPISGHTALYWYRQSLGQGLEFLIYFQGNSAPDKSGLPSDRFSAERTGGSVSTLTIQRTQQEDSAVYLCASSLIGGGRFGSGTRLTVV.

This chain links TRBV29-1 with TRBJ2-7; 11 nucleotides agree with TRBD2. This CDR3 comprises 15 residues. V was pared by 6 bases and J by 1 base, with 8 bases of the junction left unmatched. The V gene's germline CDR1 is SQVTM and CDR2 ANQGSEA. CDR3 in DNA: TGCAGCGTCCATGGGACTAGCGGAGTATCCTACGAGCAGTACTTC. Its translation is CSVHGTSGVSYEQYF.

The CDR3 here is CASSFASGYYEQYF. The DNA of the CDR3 is TGTGCCAGCAGTTTCGCGAGCGGGTACTACGAGCAGTACTTC. The rearrangement joins TRBV27 to TRBJ2-7, with D possibly TRBD2 on 6 matching bases. The CDR3 has 14 residues. V was shortened by 3 bases and J by 3 bases, with 12 bases between the two germline ends. CDR1 is MNHEY, CDR2 SMNVEV, per germline (reference sequence).

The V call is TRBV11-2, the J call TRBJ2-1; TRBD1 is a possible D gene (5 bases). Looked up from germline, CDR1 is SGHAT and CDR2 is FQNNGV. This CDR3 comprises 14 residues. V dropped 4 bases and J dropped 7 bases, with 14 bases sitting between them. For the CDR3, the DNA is TGTGCCAGCAGCTCAGGGCCCAGGCCGAATGAGCAGTTCTTC. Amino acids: CASSSGPRPNEQFF.

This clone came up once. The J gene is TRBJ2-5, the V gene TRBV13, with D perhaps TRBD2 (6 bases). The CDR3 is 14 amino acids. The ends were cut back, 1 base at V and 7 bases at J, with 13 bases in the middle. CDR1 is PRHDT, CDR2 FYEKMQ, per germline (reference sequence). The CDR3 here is CASSLAAGTGTQYF. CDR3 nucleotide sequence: TGTGCCAGCAGCTTAGCGGCGGGAACGGGGACCCAGTACTTC.

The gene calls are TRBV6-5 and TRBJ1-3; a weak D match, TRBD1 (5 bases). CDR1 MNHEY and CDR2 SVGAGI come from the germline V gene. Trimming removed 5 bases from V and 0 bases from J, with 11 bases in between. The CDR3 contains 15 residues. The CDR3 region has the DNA TGTGCCAGCAGTGGCGGGGCAAACTCTGGAAACACCATATATTTT. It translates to CASSGGANSGNTIYF.

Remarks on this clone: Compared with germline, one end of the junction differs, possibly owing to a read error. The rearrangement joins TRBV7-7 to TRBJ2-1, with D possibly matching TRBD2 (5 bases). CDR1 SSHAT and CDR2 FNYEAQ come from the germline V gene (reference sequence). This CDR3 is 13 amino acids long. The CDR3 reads CASSYSVYNEQFF. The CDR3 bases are TGTGCTAGCAGCTATAGCGTCTACAATGAGCAGTTCTTC.

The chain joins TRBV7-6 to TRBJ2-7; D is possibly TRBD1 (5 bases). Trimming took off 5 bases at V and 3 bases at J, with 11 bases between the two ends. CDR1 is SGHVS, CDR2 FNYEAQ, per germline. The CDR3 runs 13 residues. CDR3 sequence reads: CASSPLQDYEQYF. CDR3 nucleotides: TGTGCCAGCAGCCCGTTACAGGACTACGAGCAGTACTTC.

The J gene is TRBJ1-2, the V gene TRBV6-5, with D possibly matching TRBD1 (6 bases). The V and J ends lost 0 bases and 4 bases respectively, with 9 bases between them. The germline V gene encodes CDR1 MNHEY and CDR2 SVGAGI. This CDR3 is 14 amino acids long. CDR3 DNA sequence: TGTGCCAGCAGTTACTCTCCAGGGGTCTATGGCTACACCTTC. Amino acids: CASSYSPGVYGYTF.

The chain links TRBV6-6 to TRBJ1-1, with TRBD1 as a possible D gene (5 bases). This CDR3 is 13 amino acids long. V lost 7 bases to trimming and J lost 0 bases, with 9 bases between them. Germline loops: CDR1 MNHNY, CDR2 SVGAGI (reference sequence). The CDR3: CASTQGMNTEAFF. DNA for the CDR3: TGTGCCAGCACCCAGGGAATGAACACTGAAGCTTTCTTT.

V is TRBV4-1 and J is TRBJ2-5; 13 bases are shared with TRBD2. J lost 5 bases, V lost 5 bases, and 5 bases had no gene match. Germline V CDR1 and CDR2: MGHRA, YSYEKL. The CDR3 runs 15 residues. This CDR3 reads CASSSGLAGHETQYF. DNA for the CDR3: TGCGCCAGCAGCTCGGGACTAGCGGGGCACGAGACCCAGTACTTC.

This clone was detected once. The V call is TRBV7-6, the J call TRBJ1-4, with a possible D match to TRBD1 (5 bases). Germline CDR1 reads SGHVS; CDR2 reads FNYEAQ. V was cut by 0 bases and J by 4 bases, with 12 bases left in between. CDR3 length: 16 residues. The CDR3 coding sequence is TGTGCCAGCAGCTTAGCCCCCCCGGGGGGTAATGAAAAACTGTTTTTT. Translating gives CASSLAPPGGNEKLFF.

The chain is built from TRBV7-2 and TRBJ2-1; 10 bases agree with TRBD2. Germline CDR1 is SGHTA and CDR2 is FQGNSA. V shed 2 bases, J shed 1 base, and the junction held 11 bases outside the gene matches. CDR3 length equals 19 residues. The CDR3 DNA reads TGTGCCAGCAGCTTACGGGCTAGCGGGGGACGAAGATCCTACAATGAGCAGTTCTTC. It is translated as CASSLRASGGRRSYNEQFF.